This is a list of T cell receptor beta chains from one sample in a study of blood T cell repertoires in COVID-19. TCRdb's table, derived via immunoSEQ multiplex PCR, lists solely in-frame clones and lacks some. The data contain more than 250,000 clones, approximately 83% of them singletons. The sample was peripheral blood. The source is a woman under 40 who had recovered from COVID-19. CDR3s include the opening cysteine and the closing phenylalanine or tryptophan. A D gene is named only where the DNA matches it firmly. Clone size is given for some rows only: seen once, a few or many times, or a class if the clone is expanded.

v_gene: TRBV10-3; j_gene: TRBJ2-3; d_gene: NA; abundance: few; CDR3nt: TGTGCCATTAATCCCGGGGGTTCCACAGATACGCAGTATTTT; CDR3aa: CAINPGGSTDTQYF
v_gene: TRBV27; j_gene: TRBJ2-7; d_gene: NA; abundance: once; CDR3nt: TGTGCCAGCCGCCCAAAGGGGTCATACGAGCAGTACTTC; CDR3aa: CASRPKGSYEQYF
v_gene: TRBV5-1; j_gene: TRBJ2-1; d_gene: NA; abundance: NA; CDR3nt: TGCGCCAGCAGCTTGGGAGTTTGGAATGAGCAGTTCTTC; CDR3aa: CASSLGVWNEQFF
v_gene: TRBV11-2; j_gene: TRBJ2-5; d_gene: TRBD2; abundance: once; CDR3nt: TGTGCCAGCAGATCCATCCGGGTACCTAGCGGGGGGGCCGGAGAGACCCAGTACTTC; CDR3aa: CASRSIRVPSGGAGETQYF
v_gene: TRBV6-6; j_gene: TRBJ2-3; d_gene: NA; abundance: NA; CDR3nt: TGTGCCAGCAGTTACGAATCGAGCTTGCCCACAGATACGCAGTATTTT; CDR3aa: CASSYESSLPTDTQYF
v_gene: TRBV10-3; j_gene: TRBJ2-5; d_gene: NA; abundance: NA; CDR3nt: TGTGCCATCAGTGGGTCATCTCGAGGAGACGAGACCCAGTACTTC; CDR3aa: CAISGSSRGDETQYF
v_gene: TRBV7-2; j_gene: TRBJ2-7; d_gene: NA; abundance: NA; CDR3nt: TGTGCCAGCAGCTTAAGAACAGTGAACTACGAGCAGTACTTC; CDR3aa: CASSLRTVNYEQYF
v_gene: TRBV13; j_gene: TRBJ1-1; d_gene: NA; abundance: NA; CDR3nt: TGTGCCAGCAGCTTATCCTTCGGGGGGCCTGTTGAAGCTTTCTTT; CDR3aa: CASSLSFGGPVEAFF
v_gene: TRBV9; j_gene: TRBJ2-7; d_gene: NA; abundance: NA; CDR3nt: TGTGCCAGCAGCGTAGACGTCAGGGGTGGATACGAGCAGTACTTC; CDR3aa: CASSVDVRGGYEQYF
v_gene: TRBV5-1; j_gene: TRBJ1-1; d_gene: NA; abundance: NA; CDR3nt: TGCGCCAGCAGCCTGGGGTCAGGGGCGAACACTGAAGCTTTCTTT; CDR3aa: CASSLGSGANTEAFF
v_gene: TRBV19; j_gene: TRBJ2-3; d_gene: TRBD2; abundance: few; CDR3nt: TGTGCCAGTAGTATAGGTAGCGGAGCGGGGATGACGCAGTATTTT; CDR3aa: CASSIGSGAGMTQYF
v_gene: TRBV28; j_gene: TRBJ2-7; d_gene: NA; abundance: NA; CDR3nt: TGTGCCAGCAGTTATCTTGACTCAAAGTTCTCCTACGAGCAGTACTTC; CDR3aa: CASSYLDSKFSYEQYF
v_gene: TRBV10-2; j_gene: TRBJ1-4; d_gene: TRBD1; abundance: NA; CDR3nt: TGCGCCAGCAGTGAGTCGACGGGACAGGGTAATGAAAAACTGTTTTTT; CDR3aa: CASSESTGQGNEKLFF